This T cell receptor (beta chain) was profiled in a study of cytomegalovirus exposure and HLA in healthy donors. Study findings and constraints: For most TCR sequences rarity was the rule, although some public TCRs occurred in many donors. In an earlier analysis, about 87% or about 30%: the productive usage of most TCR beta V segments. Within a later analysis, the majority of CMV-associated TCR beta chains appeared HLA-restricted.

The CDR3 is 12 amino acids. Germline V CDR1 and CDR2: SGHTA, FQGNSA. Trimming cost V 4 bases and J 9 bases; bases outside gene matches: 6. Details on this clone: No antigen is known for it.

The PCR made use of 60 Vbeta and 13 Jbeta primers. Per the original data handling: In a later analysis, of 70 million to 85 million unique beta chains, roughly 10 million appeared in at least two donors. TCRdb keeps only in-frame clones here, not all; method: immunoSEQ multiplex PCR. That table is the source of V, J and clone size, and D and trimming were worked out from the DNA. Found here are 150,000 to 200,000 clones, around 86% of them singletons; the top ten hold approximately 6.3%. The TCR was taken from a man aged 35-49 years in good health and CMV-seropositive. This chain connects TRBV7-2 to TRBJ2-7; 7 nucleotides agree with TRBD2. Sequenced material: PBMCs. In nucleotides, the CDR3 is TGTGCCAGCAGCTGGGACTACGGGGGGCAGTACTTC. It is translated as CASSWDYGGQYF.